These 32 T cell receptor beta chains originate from one sample sequenced in a study of regulatory T cells in long-lasting Graves disease. Building the TCR beta libraries relied on iRepertoire HTBI primers, and CDR3 regions underwent Arm-PCR. In TCRdb, the multiplex PCR reads were re-called with MiXCR into one record per CDR3 protein. In the table there are roughly 430,000 distinct CDR3 sequences, 21% of which are singletons. Specified time point: persistent/refractory GD, antithyroid drugs over 5 years with positive TRAb. The TCR library was made from RNA that had been extracted from PBMCs in TRIzol. The source was peripheral blood mononuclear cells (PBMCs), collected when the disease was refractory, from a patient treated with antithyroid drugs. The receptors were sampled from a female donor with Graves disease.

This clonotype was picked up many times. The chain recombines TRBV28 with TRBJ2-7, with D possibly matching TRBD2 (5 bases). Trimming took off 3 bases at V and 7 bases at J, with 16 bases between the two ends. Germline V gene sequence: CDR1 MDHEN, CDR2 SYDVKM. The CDR3 runs 14 residues. CDR3 sequence (DNA): TGTGCCAGCAGTTTGTGGCCGGCCCGGGGAGAGCAGTACTTC. This translates into CASSLWPARGEQYF.

This clonotype was seen more than once but under ten times. This chain connects TRBV18 to TRBJ1-1; the match to TRBD1 covers 9 bases. Germline CDR1 and CDR2: KGHSH and LQKENI. Trimming removed 1 base from V and 6 bases from J; junction bases left unmatched: 12. The CDR3 runs to 17 residues. The CDR3 DNA sequence: TGTGCCAGCTCACCACTCCTGGACAGGGGTGGATTGGCTGAAGCTTTCTTT. Amino acid sequence: CASSPLLDRGGLAEAFF.

On this clonotype itself: A much larger clonotype is one base distant, so this may be a read error. The chain couples TRBV2 to TRBJ1-5, with 8 nucleotides matching TRBD1. The CDR3 is 13 amino acids. Unmatched junction bases numbered 4, after V lost 10 bases and J lost 2 bases. Germline-derived CDR1 and CDR2 are SNHLY and FYNNEI. CDR3 DNA: TGTGCCAACAGGACAGGGCGCAATCAGCCCCAGCATTTT. It codes for CANRTGRNQPQHF.

The V and J genes are TRBV20-1 and TRBJ2-7; 9 bases map to TRBD2. The CDR3 length is 14 residues. V lost 3 bases to trimming and J lost 2 bases; unmatched junction nucleotides: 5. Per germline, CDR1 DFQATT and CDR2 SNEGSKA (reference sequence). CDR3 DNA sequence: TGCAGTGCTAGGCCTAGGACTAGCGCCTACGAGCAGTACTTC. It is translated as CSARPRTSAYEQYF.

This clonotype was seen more than once but under ten times. The rearrangement joins TRBV6-1 to TRBJ2-2; D might be TRBD2 (5 bases). V was trimmed by 8 bases and J by 5 bases, leaving 18 bases between them. CDR1 and CDR2 from the germline V gene are MNHNS and SASEGT. The CDR3 contains 15 residues. The DNA for the CDR3 is TGTGCCAGCTTACCGGGAACTCGAATTACCGGGGAGCTGTTTTTT. As protein: CASLPGTRITGELFF.

The chain uses TRBV6-2 or TRBV6-3 and TRBJ1-5, with D unclear. The CDR3 totals 13 residues. Trimming stripped 2 bases from V and 9 bases from J, with 11 bases between. CDR1 is MNHEY, CDR2 SVGEGT, per germline. CDR3 DNA: TGTGCCAGCAGTTACAAGGCCGGCCCGCCCCAGCATTTT. Protein sequence: CASSYKAGPPQHF.

This clonotype was observed a few times. In DNA form, the CDR3 reads TGTGCCAGCTCACCCAAGACAGTTACCTACGAGCAGTACTTC. It encodes CASSPKTVTYEQYF. V is TRBV18 and J is TRBJ2-7; possible D gene TRBD1, 5 bases. This CDR3 comprises 14 residues. Germline CDR1 reads KGHSH; CDR2 reads LQKENI. V dropped 3 bases and J dropped 2 bases, with 11 bases sitting between them.

J is TRBJ1-2 and V is TRBV5-1; D is unresolved. The V end lost 5 bases, the J end lost 2 bases, and 10 bases lay between the germline ends. Per germline, CDR1 SGHRS and CDR2 YFSETQ. The CDR3 extends over 13 amino acids. CDR3 in amino acids: CASRSELNYGYTF. CDR3 bases: TGCGCCAGCAGGTCGGAGCTAAACTATGGCTACACCTTC.

With regard to this clonotype: This may be a read error, as it is one base from a much larger clone. The rearrangement uses TRBV6-1 and TRBJ2-7; TRBD2 might be the D (6 bases). Looked up from germline, CDR1 is MNHNS and CDR2 is SASEGT. This CDR3 is 14 amino acids long. CDR3 bases: TGTGCCAGCAGTGAAGAGCGGGTCTACTACGGGCAGTACTTC. Translated, it gives CASSEERVYYGQYF.

The V gene is TRBV18, the J gene TRBJ1-5; 9 nucleotides line up with TRBD1. With V trimmed by 2 bases and J by 6 bases, 5 bases remained unmatched. Germline V lookup: CDR1 KGHSH, CDR2 LQKENI. The CDR3 has 15 residues. CDR3 residues: CASSPAQGASQPQHF. Written as DNA, the CDR3 is TGTGCCAGCTCACCAGCACAGGGGGCAAGTCAGCCCCAGCATTTT. Using reference TRBV18 and TRBJ1-5 for the parts outside the CDR3, the full variable domain is NAGVMQNPRHLVRRRGQEARLRCSPMKGHSHVYWYRQLPEEGLKFMVYLQKENIIDESGMPKERFSAEFPKEGPSILRIQQVVRGDSAAYFCASSPAQGASQPQHFGDGTRLSIL.

This clonotype was counted many times. The chain is built from TRBV30 and TRBJ1-5; 7 bases map to TRBD1. This CDR3 contains 14 residues. Germline V gene sequence: CDR1 GTSNPN, CDR2 SVGIG (reference sequence). Germline trimming cut 2 bases from V and 3 bases from J; bases unmatched to any gene: 4. The CDR3 DNA reads TGTGCCTGGAGTAACAGGGGATACAATCAGCCCCAGCATTTT. It specifies CAWSNRGYNQPQHF.

This chain links TRBV20-1 with TRBJ2-5, with D uncertain. Germline V gene data show CDR1 as DFQATT and CDR2 as SNEGSKA (reference sequence). The CDR3 is made up of 14 amino acids. V dropped 0 bases and J dropped 1 base, with 9 bases sitting between them. The DNA of the CDR3 is TGCAGTGCTAGAGATCCCAGCGCCCAAGAGACCCAGTACTTC. Its protein product is CSARDPSAQETQYF.

This clonotype has only a few counts. The DNA for the CDR3 is TGCGCCAGCAGCCAAGAGGGGGGAACCTACGAGCAGTACTTC. It translates to CASSQEGGTYEQYF. The chain combines TRBV4-1 with TRBJ2-7, with a possible D match to TRBD2 (6 bases). Germline V CDR1 and CDR2: MGHRA, YSYEKL. This CDR3 has 14 residues. V was cut by 0 bases and J by 2 bases, with 8 bases left in between.

With respect to this clonotype: Sequence at one end of the junction differs from germline and may be a read error. This chain uses TRBV12-3 or TRBV12-4 with TRBJ1-2, with 10 bases identical to TRBD1. The CDR3 is 14 residues long. The CDR3 DNA reads as TGTGCCATCAGTCCGGGACAGGGGACCTATGGCTACACCTTC. Residues: CAISPGQGTYGYTF.

CDR3 nucleotides: TGCAGCGTTGAAGATTTAGGGGACACTTACGAGCAGTACTTC. This gives the protein CSVEDLGDTYEQYF. The chain combines TRBV29-1 with TRBJ2-7; weak D call: TRBD1 (6 bases). The CDR3 totals 14 residues. Trimming left V 0 bases short and J 4 bases short, with 13 bases between. Per the germline V gene, CDR1 is SQVTM and CDR2 is ANQGSEA.

This clonotype was counted at least ten times. J is TRBJ1-1 and V is TRBV28; TRBD1 matches at 9 bases. Germline V gives CDR1 MDHEN, CDR2 SYDVKM. The CDR3 runs 14 residues. The trim removed 6 bases at V and 6 bases at J, leaving 8 bases unmatched. The CDR3 loop reads CASSQQGAQPEAFF. As DNA, the CDR3 is TGTGCCAGCAGCCAACAGGGGGCGCAGCCTGAAGCTTTCTTT.

This clonotype was observed once. Being one base from a much bigger clone, this may be a read error. The rearrangement links TRBV18 to TRBJ1-3; D ambiguous. CDR3 size: 13 residues. Germline V gene sequence: CDR1 KGHSH, CDR2 LQKENI. CDR3 nucleotide sequence: TGTACCAGCTCACCACAGACGGCAAACACCATATATTTT. Its protein is CTSSPQTANTIYF.

As for this clonotype: This may stem from a read error, because a much larger clone lies one nucleotide away. The chain carries TRBV6-2 or TRBV6-3 and TRBJ2-7, with D tentatively TRBD2 (7 bases). Trimming cost V 8 bases and J 6 bases, with 26 bases left between them. Germline CDR1 is MNHEY and CDR2 is SVGEGT. The CDR3 runs 16 residues. Written as DNA, the CDR3 is TGTGCCAGCGGCCCCCCATGGGGGGGGCCGAGGAGCGAGCAGTACTTC. This codes for CASGPPWGGPRSEQYF.

The chain joins TRBV20-1 to TRBJ1-5; D remains ambiguous. The CDR3 runs 12 residues. CDR1 is DFQATT and CDR2 is SNEGSKA in the germline V gene (reference sequence). Trimming pared 3 bases from V and 11 bases from J, leaving 14 bases between. CDR3: CSASIRAQAQHF. Here the CDR3 DNA reads TGCAGTGCTAGTATCCGGGCCCAAGCCCAGCATTTT.

This clonotype has at least ten counts. V and J are TRBV20-1 and TRBJ2-7; 8 bases line up with TRBD2. From germline, CDR1 is DFQATT and CDR2 SNEGSKA (reference sequence). The CDR3 totals 13 residues. With 6 bases clipped from V and 2 bases from J, the junction kept 6 bases outside the gene matches. This CDR3 is CSAEAGVTYEQYF. CDR3 nucleotide sequence: TGCAGTGCGGAAGCGGGAGTAACCTACGAGCAGTACTTC.

This chain links TRBV6-2 or TRBV6-3 with TRBJ1-1, with TRBD1 as a possible D gene (5 bases). Trimming left V 2 bases short and J 4 bases short, with 17 bases between. Germline V gives CDR1 MNHEY, CDR2 SVGEGT. There are 16 residues in the CDR3. The CDR3: CASSYGLGEVGTEAFF. The CDR3 nucleotides are TGTGCCAGCAGTTACGGTTTGGGGGAAGTGGGCACTGAAGCTTTCTTT.

The sample holds a few counts of this clonotype. This may arise from a read error, as a much more abundant clone is one base away. This chain joins TRBV28 and TRBJ1-5; weak D call: TRBD1 (5 bases). The CDR3 is 15 residues long. Germline lookup yields CDR1 MDHEN and CDR2 SYDVKM. The V end was cut by 3 bases, the J end by 0 bases, with 9 bases between. The CDR3 loop reads CASSFGANSNQPQHF. The CDR3 DNA sequence: TGTGCCAGCAGTTTCGGGGCAAATAGCAATCAGCCCCAGCATTTT.

Only a few counts were recorded for this clonotype. This chain joins TRBV20-1 and TRBJ2-3; D not resolved. The CDR3 covers 16 residues. The V end lost 4 bases, the J end lost 2 bases, and 19 bases lay between the germline ends. Germline V CDR1 and CDR2: DFQATT, SNEGSKA (reference sequence). Here the CDR3 DNA reads TGCAGTGCTACACCACCGACCAGGATGGTCACAGATACGCAGTATTTT. Protein sequence: CSATPPTRMVTDTQYF.

The chain carries TRBV7-2 and TRBJ2-5; 7 positions agree with TRBD1. Germline CDR1 reads SGHTA; CDR2 reads FQGNSA. This CDR3 contains 14 residues. V dropped 4 bases and J dropped 2; count of bases not matched to a gene: 4. The CDR3 loop is CASSSRTGQETQYF. In DNA, the CDR3 is TGTGCCAGCAGCTCTCGGACAGGACAAGAGACCCAGTACTTC.

This clonotype came up many times. This chain links TRBV7-9 with TRBJ2-5; maybe TRBD2 (6 bases). The CDR3 spans 14 residues. In germline, CDR1 is SEHNR, CDR2 FQNEAQ (reference sequence). V dropped 0 bases and J dropped 3 bases, with 8 bases sitting between them. In DNA form, the CDR3 reads TGTGCCAGCAGCTTAGCACCGGGGGAAGAGACCCAGTACTTC. Translating gives CASSLAPGEETQYF. The whole variable domain, remainder taken from reference TRBV7-9 and TRBJ2-5, is DTGVSQNPRHKITKRGQNVTFRCDPISEHNRLYWYRQTLGQGPEFLTYFQNEAQLEKSRLLSDRFSAERPKGSFSTLEIQRTEQGDSAMYLCASSLAPGEETQYFGPGTRLLVL.

This clonotype turned up a few times. The CDR3 nucleotides are TGTGCCAGCAGCTACGGGACTAGGCCCCTCTCGAACACCGGGGAGCTGTTTTTT. This sequence encodes CASSYGTRPLSNTGELFF. This chain connects TRBV7-9 to TRBJ2-2; 8 positions agree with TRBD2. The CDR3 is made up of 18 amino acids. The junction had 10 bases not matched to a gene; V was cut back by 4 bases and J by 0 bases. The germline V gene encodes CDR1 SEHNR and CDR2 FQNEAQ (reference sequence).

The V gene is TRBV5-1, the J gene TRBJ1-2; D not certain. V gave up 0 bases and J gave up 3 bases, with 6 bases separating them. Germline CDR1 and CDR2: SGHRS and YFSETQ. The CDR3 loop spans 13 amino acids. The CDR3 region is CASSLEPDYGYTF. The CDR3 coding sequence is TGCGCCAGCAGCTTGGAGCCAGACTATGGCTACACCTTC.

The chain has TRBV18 and TRBJ1-5; D uncertain. Trimming removed 3 bases from V and 5 bases from J, with 8 bases in between. This CDR3 is 13 amino acids long. The germline gives CDR1 KGHSH, CDR2 LQKENI. The CDR3, as DNA: TGTGCCAGCTCACCGGGCTTGGATCAGCCCCAGCATTTT. Translation gives CASSPGLDQPQHF. The complete variable domain, with remaining parts taken from reference TRBV18 and TRBJ1-5, reads NAGVMQNPRHLVRRRGQEARLRCSPMKGHSHVYWYRQLPEEGLKFMVYLQKENIIDESGMPKERFSAEFPKEGPSILRIQQVVRGDSAAYFCASSPGLDQPQHFGDGTRLSIL.

This clonotype was observed many times. The chain couples TRBV2 to TRBJ2-2; D is undetermined. The germline gives CDR1 SNHLY, CDR2 FYNNEI. The CDR3 contains 14 residues. The CDR3 loop reads CAGKLPQNTGELFF. The CDR3 DNA reads TGTGCAGGGAAGCTGCCCCAGAACACCGGGGAGCTGTTTTTT.

This clonotype was detected only a few times. This sequence joins TRBV7-9 and TRBJ2-5; D may be TRBD1 (5 bases). Germline CDR1 SEHNR, CDR2 FQNEAQ (reference sequence). Trimming pared 5 bases from V and 1 base from J, leaving 11 bases between. CDR3 length: 14 amino acids. CDR3 loop: CASSHTDSQETQYF. The CDR3 coding sequence is TGTGCCAGCAGCCACACCGACAGCCAAGAGACCCAGTACTTC.

Many counts were recorded for this clonotype. This chain joins TRBV2 and TRBJ2-7, with 10 bases lining up with TRBD1. This CDR3 has 14 amino acids. The J segment lost 6 bases and the V segment lost 6 bases, leaving 8 bases of the junction unmatched. Germline V CDR1 and CDR2: SNHLY, FYNNEI. CDR3: CASRTGQGTAEQYF. DNA of the CDR3: TGTGCCAGCAGGACGGGACAGGGGACCGCCGAGCAGTACTTC.

This clonotype was detected ten times or more. This chain joins TRBV18 and TRBJ2-7, with 12 nucleotides matching TRBD2. The CDR3 covers 15 residues. V lost 8 bases to trimming and J lost 2 bases; unmatched junction nucleotides: 7. Germline V gene data show CDR1 as KGHSH and CDR2 as LQKENI. The CDR3 loop reads CASSPGLAGPYEQYF. The DNA for the CDR3 is TGTGCCAGCAGTCCCGGACTAGCGGGGCCCTACGAGCAGTACTTC.